One and the same sample provided the 20 T cell receptor beta chains below, sequenced in a study of OX40 agonist ivuxolimab in advanced cancers. Produced via immunoSEQ multiplex PCR; TCRdb's table is partial and in-frame only. This table has about 47,000 clones, around 88% appearing once. The material sequenced was CD4+ or CD8+ T cells sorted from blood, taken in a trial of the OX40 agonist ivuxolimab. These receptors were collected from an adult with an advanced solid tumor such as melanoma, head and neck, liver or kidney cancer.

The J gene is TRBJ2-7, the V gene TRBV11-1; 7 bases align to TRBD2. The germline V gene encodes CDR1 SGHAT and CDR2 FQDESV (reference sequence). This CDR3 is built from 14 residues. Trimming took 5 bases from V and 6 from J; bases not matched to a gene: 10. CDR3: CASSPSGNNGEQYF. CDR3 in DNA: TGTGCCAGCAGCCCGAGCGGGAACAACGGCGAGCAGTACTTC.

The genes are TRBV5-1 and TRBJ2-7, with 9 bases identical to TRBD1. In germline, CDR1 is SGHRS, CDR2 YFSETQ. The trim removed 4 bases at V and 4 bases at J, leaving 6 bases unmatched. CDR3 length equals 14 residues. The CDR3 loop is CASSVTGGMYEQYF. In DNA form, the CDR3 reads TGCGCCAGCAGCGTAACAGGGGGCATGTACGAGCAGTACTTC.

The gene calls are TRBV4-1 and TRBJ2-7, with D maybe TRBD1 (6 bases). Germline lookup yields CDR1 MGHRA and CDR2 YSYEKL. This CDR3 region has 14 residues. Trimming removed 1 base at V and 3 bases at J, with 10 bases between. CDR3 protein: CASSQGDRSYEQYF. The DNA of the CDR3 is TGCGCCAGCAGCCAAGGAGACAGGAGCTACGAGCAGTACTTC.

The V gene is TRBV19, the J gene TRBJ2-7, with TRBD2 identical over 14 bases. Germline lookup yields CDR1 LNHDA and CDR2 SQIVND (reference sequence). Trimming took 4 bases from V and 6 from J; bases not matched to a gene: 5. CDR3 length: 15 residues. DNA of the CDR3: TGTGCCAGTAGTAAGGGGACTAGCGGGAGTGGCGAGCAGTACTTC. This gives the protein CASSKGTSGSGEQYF.

This clone was counted a few times. The chain has TRBV27 and TRBJ2-5; D might be TRBD2 (5 bases). Germline loops: CDR1 MNHEY, CDR2 SMNVEV (reference sequence). V gave up 0 bases and J gave up 3 bases, with 20 bases separating them. The CDR3 sequence is 18 residues long. The CDR3 protein is CASSLSLPGWGVEETQYF. CDR3 sequence (DNA): TGTGCCAGCAGTTTATCGCTCCCGGGGTGGGGTGTGGAAGAGACCCAGTACTTC.

The rearrangement joins TRBV15 to TRBJ2-1, with a possible D match to TRBD1 (6 bases). The germline V gene has CDR1 LNHNV and CDR2 YYDKDF (reference sequence). V was cut by 6 bases and J by 4 bases, with 16 bases left in between. This CDR3 is 15 amino acids long. CDR3 protein: CATSPGHGQYNEQFF. CDR3 in DNA: TGTGCCACCAGTCCGGGACACGGACAGTACAATGAGCAGTTCTTC.

The V gene is TRBV5-1, the J gene TRBJ2-2; D perhaps matches TRBD1 (5 bases). The CDR3 is 15 residues long. Trimming stripped 3 bases from V and 3 bases from J, with 12 bases between. Germline-derived CDR1 and CDR2 are SGHRS and YFSETQ. Here the CDR3 DNA reads TGCGCCAGCAGCTACCCAGGGTTAGACACCGGGGAGCTGTTTTTT. This translates into CASSYPGLDTGELFF.

The chain carries TRBV14 and TRBJ2-5; no firm D call. CDR3 length: 12 amino acids. Trimming pared 6 bases from V and 5 bases from J, leaving 10 bases between. Germline loops: CDR1 SGHDN, CDR2 FVKESK. CDR3 DNA: TGTGCCAGCAGACTTAACCGGGAGACCCAGTACTTC. Translation: CASRLNRETQYF.

V gene TRBV4-1 combines with J gene TRBJ2-1; 7 bases fit TRBD2. Trimming removed 0 bases from V and 9 bases from J; junction bases left unmatched: 14. Germline CDR1 and CDR2: MGHRA and YSYEKL. The CDR3 extends over 17 amino acids. The CDR3 loop is CASSQDERGTTRSEQFF. Here the CDR3 DNA reads TGCGCCAGCAGCCAAGACGAACGAGGGACTACTAGGAGTGAGCAGTTCTTC.

The chain has TRBV11-2 and TRBJ2-1, with 10 bases lining up with TRBD2. Germline trimming cut 5 bases from V and 3 bases from J; bases unmatched to any gene: 4. Germline V CDR1 and CDR2: SGHAT, FQNNGV. This CDR3 spans 15 amino acids. The CDR3 region is CASSQGTSDYNEQFF. CDR3 DNA: TGTGCCAGCAGCCAGGGGACTAGCGACTACAATGAGCAGTTCTTC.

The chain recombines TRBV27 with TRBJ2-2, with D perhaps matching TRBD1 (5 bases). Between the trimmed V and J ends, which lost 5 bases and 4 bases, there was a span of 14 bases. The CDR3 is made up of 15 amino acids. Per the germline V gene, CDR1 is MNHEY and CDR2 is SMNVEV (reference sequence). The CDR3, as DNA: TGTGCCAGCAGTCTAGTGGGGCACTTCACCGGGGAGCTGTTTTTT. It encodes CASSLVGHFTGELFF.

The V call is TRBV2, the J call TRBJ2-1; D remains unclear. The germline gives CDR1 SNHLY, CDR2 FYNNEI. CDR3 size: 17 residues. Trimming cost V 1 base and J 2 bases, with 15 bases left between them. CDR3 DNA sequence: TGTGCCAGCAGTGAAGTAATGAGTAGTACCCCCTACAATGAGCAGTTCTTC. Translating it yields CASSEVMSSTPYNEQFF.

The chain couples TRBV7-3 to TRBJ2-5; TRBD1 matches at 7 bases. The closer fit of TRBJ2-7 to the DNA end suggests the J call may be wrong. Germline lookup yields CDR1 SGHTA and CDR2 FQGTGA. This CDR3 has 15 amino acids. The DNA for the CDR3 is TGTGCCAGCAGCTCAACCTGGGACAGCTCCTACGAGCAGTACTTC. It specifies CASSSTWDSSYEQYF.

The genes are TRBV5-1 and TRBJ1-5; D perhaps matches TRBD1 (5 bases). Trimming removed 2 bases at V and 6 bases at J, with 15 bases between. The length of the CDR3 is 15 residues. Germline assignment: CDR1 SGHRS and CDR2 YFSETQ. The DNA for the CDR3 is TGCGCCAGCAGCTTAACTTCAGGGCCCTTTCAGCCCCAGCATTTT. Residues: CASSLTSGPFQPQHF.

This chain links TRBV6-5 with TRBJ2-7; D perhaps matches TRBD1 (6 bases). The germline V gene encodes CDR1 MNHEY and CDR2 SVGAGI. This CDR3 spans 16 amino acids. V lost 4 bases, J lost 3 bases, and 19 bases lay in between. CDR3 coding DNA: TGTGCCAGCAGTTTTGTCGCGACAGGACGATACTACGAGCAGTACTTC. It yields the protein CASSFVATGRYYEQYF.

Judged by abundance, this clone is medium-sized. V is TRBV10-2 and J is TRBJ1-6; no clear D. Germline values: CDR1 WSHSY, CDR2 SAAADI. Trimming left V 5 bases short and J 3 bases short, with 14 bases between. CDR3 size: 16 residues. CDR3 residues: CASSNHSRVYNSPLHF. CDR3 coding DNA: TGCGCCAGCAGTAACCACTCACGCGTCTATAATTCACCCCTCCACTTT.

V gene TRBV18 combines with J gene TRBJ1-3; the D gene is possibly TRBD1 (6 bases). The CDR3 extends over 13 amino acids. Germline-derived CDR1 and CDR2 are KGHSH and LQKENI. The V end was cut by 6 bases, the J end by 4 bases, with 10 bases between. The CDR3 region has the DNA TGTGCCAGCTCGCCAGGGGACGGAAACACCATATATTTT. Amino acid sequence: CASSPGDGNTIYF.

This sequence joins TRBV2 and TRBJ2-1, with 8 bases aligning to TRBD1. Germline-derived CDR1 and CDR2 are SNHLY and FYNNEI. The junction had 8 bases not matched to a gene; V was cut back by 4 bases and J by 6 bases. This CDR3 region has 15 residues. CDR3 region: CASSGTRQGTNEQFF. The CDR3 nucleotides read TGTGCCAGCAGTGGTACGCGACAGGGGACCAATGAGCAGTTCTTC.

A few counts support this clone. This chain uses TRBV5-1 with TRBJ2-3, with TRBD2 matching 10 bases. The V gene's germline CDR1 is SGHRS and CDR2 YFSETQ. Losses at the gene ends were 0 bases for V and 4 bases for J; bases not matched to a gene: 5. The CDR3 sequence is 16 residues long. The CDR3 DNA sequence: TGCGCCAGCAGCTTGGGGGCTAGCGGGAGTGCAGATACGCAGTATTTT. This codes for CASSLGASGSADTQYF.

V is TRBV5-1 and J is TRBJ2-3; the D gene is possibly TRBD1 (5 bases). Trimming pared 4 bases from V and 0 bases from J, leaving 15 bases between. Germline CDR1 SGHRS, CDR2 YFSETQ. There are 16 residues in the CDR3. The DNA of the CDR3 is TGCGCCAGCAGCCCCCAACAGGCCCTTAGCACAGATACGCAGTATTTT. This gives the protein CASSPQQALSTDTQYF.